This entry lists 28 T cell receptor beta chains sequenced from one sample in a study of blood T cell repertoires in COVID-19. Libraries were prepared by immunoSEQ multiplex PCR; TCRdb keeps only in-frame clonotypes and omits some of them. The sample shows 140,000 or so clones, approximately 90% of them seen only once. Input material: peripheral blood. The receptors here all came from a woman older than 75 with acute or convalescent COVID-19.

The gene calls are TRBV5-5 and TRBJ1-1, with D perhaps matching TRBD1 (5 bases). The V and J ends lost 3 bases and 7 bases respectively, with 13 bases between them. CDR3 length equals 13 residues. CDR1 and CDR2 from the germline V gene are SGHKS and YYEKEE (reference sequence). The CDR3 sequence: CASSSWSGFEAFF. CDR3 sequence (DNA): TGTGCCAGCAGCTCATGGTCAGGGTTTGAAGCTTTCTTT.

This clone has just a few counts. V usage is TRBV3-1 (or the pseudogene TRBV3-2) and J usage is TRBJ1-2, with 9 bases that match TRBD1. In germline, CDR1 is LGHDT, CDR2 YNNKEL (reference sequence). V dropped 4 bases and J dropped 12; count of bases not matched to a gene: 12. The length of the CDR3 is 14 residues. CDR3 DNA: TGTGCCAGCAGCCCCAGCACAGGGGGCTCCCCAAACACCTTC. This encodes CASSPSTGGSPNTF.

This chain joins TRBV9 and TRBJ2-7, with 12 bases fitting TRBD2. CDR3 length: 16 amino acids. CDR1 and CDR2 from the germline V gene are SGDLS and YYNGEE. V lost 2 bases and J lost 2; bases outside the gene matches: 5. The CDR3 spells CASSVGLAGGTYEQYF. The CDR3 DNA reads as TGTGCCAGCAGCGTGGGACTAGCGGGCGGAACCTACGAGCAGTACTTC.

The chain couples TRBV7-9 to TRBJ1-1; TRBD1 might be the D (5 bases). V lost 4 bases and J lost 5, with 14 bases in between. The CDR3 totals 14 residues. Looked up from germline, CDR1 is SEHNR and CDR2 is FQNEAQ (reference sequence). The CDR3 DNA reads TGTGCCAGCAGCTCCGGACATAAGGGTACTGAAGCTTTCTTT. This sequence encodes CASSSGHKGTEAFF.

The chain has TRBV29-1 and TRBJ2-7; 7 nucleotides agree with TRBD1. Germline V gene data show CDR1 as SQVTM and CDR2 as ANQGSEA. The V segment lost 6 bases and the J segment 2 bases; nucleotides outside the gene matches: 13. This CDR3 is 15 amino acids long. The CDR3 loop reads CSVSAGTVSPYEQYF. The CDR3 DNA reads TGCAGCGTAAGCGCTGGGACAGTGTCCCCCTACGAGCAGTACTTC.

This chain joins TRBV2 and TRBJ2-5, with D possibly matching TRBD2 (6 bases). This CDR3 is 14 amino acids long. Germline assignment: CDR1 SNHLY and CDR2 FYNNEI. V was cut by 7 bases and J by 4 bases, with 16 bases left in between. The CDR3 DNA reads TGTGCCAGCACGGGAGAGAATCTCGGAGAGACCCAGTACTTC. It specifies CASTGENLGETQYF.

This sequence joins TRBV30 and TRBJ2-5, with TRBD2 as a possible D gene (6 bases). Per germline, CDR1 GTSNPN and CDR2 SVGIG (reference sequence). Trimming stripped 3 bases from V and 10 bases from J, with 18 bases between. The CDR3 totals 13 residues. This CDR3 reads CAWSRGSGGIQYF. The CDR3 coding sequence is TGTGCCTGGAGCCGGGGGTCCGGGGGTATCCAGTACTTC.

The rearrangement uses TRBV6-2 or TRBV6-3 and TRBJ2-3; TRBD1 matches 7 bases. Germline V CDR1 and CDR2: MNHEY, SVGEGT. The CDR3 length is 14 residues. The junction had 4 bases not matched to a gene; V was cut back by 6 bases and J by 1 base. The CDR3, as DNA: TGTGCCAGCAGCCGACAGGGACGCACAGATACGCAGTATTTT. Translated, it gives CASSRQGRTDTQYF.

This chain joins TRBV7-2 and TRBJ2-5; 7 positions match TRBD2. J gave up 4 bases and V 7 bases, and 9 bases lay outside the gene matches. CDR1 SGHTA and CDR2 FQGNSA come from the germline V gene. There are 14 residues in the CDR3. Here the CDR3 DNA reads TGTGCCAGCACCCTCGGGGGGACTATAGAGACCCAGTACTTC. It encodes CASTLGGTIETQYF. Full variable domain (outside the CDR3, taken from reference TRBV7-2 and TRBJ2-5): GAGVSQSPSNKVTEKGKDVELRCDPISGHTALYWYRQSLGQGLEFLIYFQGNSAPDKSGLPSDRFSAERTGGSVSTLTIQRTQQEDSAVYLCASTLGGTIETQYFGPGTRLLVL.

The chain uses TRBV7-3 and TRBJ2-3; 9 bases are shared with TRBD2. This CDR3 is 15 amino acids long. Per the germline V gene, CDR1 is SGHTA and CDR2 is FQGTGA. Trimming took 3 bases from V and 4 from J; bases not matched to a gene: 5. The CDR3 DNA follows: TGTGCCAGCAGCTTTGCGGGGGGGCAATCAGATACGCAGTATTTT. It yields the protein CASSFAGGQSDTQYF.

This CDR3 is CASSLVGRGQGLDTQYF. The CDR3 DNA reads as TGTGCCAGCAGCTTGGTTGGCAGGGGGCAGGGCCTCGATACGCAGTATTTT. The chain has TRBV5-4 and TRBJ2-3; 8 nucleotides line up with TRBD1. The CDR3 has 17 residues. V shed 0 bases, J shed 6 bases, and the junction held 12 bases outside the gene matches. Germline V gene data show CDR1 as SGHNT and CDR2 as YYREEE (reference sequence). Looking up the rest from reference TRBV5-4 and TRBJ2-3 gives the full variable domain: ETGVTQSPTHLIKTRGQQVTLRCSSQSGHNTVSWYQQALGQGPQFIFQYYREEENGRGNFPPRFSGLQFPNYSSELNVNALELDDSALYLCASSLVGRGQGLDTQYFGPGTRLTVL.

This sequence joins TRBV9 and TRBJ1-1, with TRBD1 identical over 7 bases. CDR3 length equals 17 residues. Germline values: CDR1 SGDLS, CDR2 YYNGEE. The junction had 10 bases not matched to a gene; V was cut back by 0 bases and J by 2 bases. DNA of the CDR3: TGTGCCAGCAGCGTAGGCCAAACGGGAGGGGGCAACACTGAAGCTTTCTTT. This translates into CASSVGQTGGGNTEAFF.

J is TRBJ2-2 and V is TRBV5-6; tentatively, D is TRBD2 (5 bases). The germline V gene encodes CDR1 SGHDT and CDR2 YYEEEE. The CDR3 has 14 amino acids. V was shortened by 0 bases and J by 2 bases, with 5 bases between the two germline ends. DNA of the CDR3: TGTGCCAGCAGCTTGGGGACTAACACCGGGGAGCTGTTTTTT. Residues: CASSLGTNTGELFF.

This clone was observed a single time. This chain joins TRBV5-6 and TRBJ2-5; 7 positions match TRBD2. After removal of 4 bases from V and 4 bases from J, the junction contained 13 bases not matched to a gene. Per the germline V gene, CDR1 is SGHDT and CDR2 is YYEEEE. This CDR3 is built from 16 residues. The CDR3 DNA follows: TGTGCCAGCAGCCCAATCAGCGGGAACCTCCGAGAGACCCAGTACTTC. It encodes CASSPISGNLRETQYF.

The chain carries TRBV29-1 and TRBJ2-7; maybe TRBD1 (5 bases). The CDR3 totals 13 residues. V shed 1 base and J shed 7 bases, with 14 bases lying between them. CDR1 and CDR2 (germline): SQVTM, ANQGSEA. In DNA, the CDR3 is TGCAGCGTTGAAGGCCAGGGTGGGAAGGAGCAGTACTTC. Amino acid sequence: CSVEGQGGKEQYF.

The genes are TRBV2 and TRBJ2-4; TRBD1 matches at 7 bases. The CDR3 covers 15 residues. The trim removed 4 bases at V and 2 bases at J, leaving 5 bases unmatched. Germline lookup yields CDR1 SNHLY and CDR2 FYNNEI. For the CDR3, the DNA is TGTGCCAGCAGTGGACAGGGACGTTCCAAAAACATTCAGTACTTC. This codes for CASSGQGRSKNIQYF.

The gene calls are TRBV19 and TRBJ1-1; D uncertain. V was cut by 8 bases and J by 1 base, with 14 bases left in between. Germline-derived CDR1 and CDR2 are LNHDA and SQIVND (reference sequence). This CDR3 is 14 amino acids long. Written as DNA, the CDR3 is TGTGCCAGTGCGCCCCGATGGAGGAACACTGAAGCTTTCTTT. As protein: CASAPRWRNTEAFF.

V is TRBV7-3 and J is TRBJ2-1; 7 bases align to TRBD2. The V segment lost 4 bases and the J segment 5 bases; nucleotides outside the gene matches: 2. CDR1 and CDR2 from the germline V gene are SGHTA and FQGTGA. The CDR3 covers 13 residues. The CDR3 nucleotides are TGTGCCAGCAGCTCGGGGGGAAACAATGAGCAGTTCTTC. Residues: CASSSGGNNEQFF. The full variable domain, rest sourced from reference TRBV7-3 and TRBJ2-1, is GAGVSQTPSNKVTEKGKYVELRCDPISGHTALYWYRQSLGQGPEFLIYFQGTGAADDSGLPNDRFFAVRPEGSVSTLKIQRTERGDSAVYLCASSSGGNNEQFFGPGTRLTVL.

J is TRBJ2-5 and V is TRBV7-9; maybe TRBD2 (6 bases). The CDR3 totals 15 residues. V was pared by 5 bases and J by 4 bases, with 17 bases between. Germline V gives CDR1 SEHNR, CDR2 FQNEAQ (reference sequence). The CDR3 spells CASSPYGGWGETQYF. The CDR3 nucleotides read TGTGCCAGCAGCCCCTATGGGGGGTGGGGAGAGACCCAGTACTTC.

The rearrangement uses TRBV24-1 and TRBJ2-5; D is unclear. Per the germline V gene, CDR1 is KGHDR and CDR2 is SFDVKD. V dropped 3 bases and J dropped 3 bases, with 7 bases sitting between them. CDR3 length equals 13 residues. This chain's CDR3 is CATSDGLEETQYF. The CDR3 bases are TGTGCCACCAGTGATGGGCTGGAAGAGACCCAGTACTTC.

This chain uses TRBV18 with TRBJ2-1; 9 bases match TRBD1. CDR1 is KGHSH, CDR2 LQKENI, per germline. The CDR3 length is 15 residues. With V trimmed by 3 bases and J by 7 bases, 7 bases remained unmatched. CDR3: CASSPATGGRNEQFF. CDR3 DNA: TGTGCCAGCTCACCGGCGACAGGGGGTAGGAATGAGCAGTTCTTC. Using reference TRBV18 and TRBJ2-1 for the parts outside the CDR3, the full variable domain is NAGVMQNPRHLVRRRGQEARLRCSPMKGHSHVYWYRQLPEEGLKFMVYLQKENIIDESGMPKERFSAEFPKEGPSILRIQQVVRGDSAAYFCASSPATGGRNEQFFGPGTRLTVL.

This clone was observed a single time. J is TRBJ1-2 and V is TRBV3-1 (or the pseudogene TRBV3-2); D may be TRBD1 (5 bases). Germline CDR1 reads LGHDT; CDR2 reads YNNKEL (reference sequence). The CDR3 has 14 residues. V was shortened by 4 bases and J by 2 bases, with 11 bases between the two germline ends. CDR3 bases: TGTGCCAGCAGCCGGGCGGGGGAAAACTATGGCTACACCTTC. Amino acid sequence: CASSRAGENYGYTF.

The chain is built from TRBV19 and TRBJ1-6; possible D gene TRBD1, 5 bases. This CDR3 is 16 amino acids long. V lost 7 bases and J 7 bases, leaving 20 bases between the germline ends. Germline lookup yields CDR1 LNHDA and CDR2 SQIVND (reference sequence). Written as DNA, the CDR3 is TGTGCCAGTACCTTTGGATCAGGGATTGGGAATTCACCCCTCCACTTT. This translates into CASTFGSGIGNSPLHF.

This clone has just one count. The chain employs TRBV21-1 and TRBJ2-7; the listed D gene, TRBD2, was not tested against the DNA. TRBV21-1 is a documented pseudogene. The CDR3 has 14 amino acids. CDR3 DNA: TGTGCCAGCAGCAAAACGTTACCCGGGGGTAAGCAGTACTTC. It codes for CASSKTLPGGKQYF.

The gene calls are TRBV3-1 (or the pseudogene TRBV3-2) and TRBJ2-3, with D hard to call. V lost 6 bases, J lost 0 bases, and 7 bases lay in between. The CDR3 totals 13 residues. Germline assignment: CDR1 LGHDT and CDR2 YNNKEL (reference sequence). In DNA, the CDR3 is TGTGCCAGCAGGCGTGTGAGCACAGATACGCAGTATTTT. Translated, it gives CASRRVSTDTQYF.

V gene TRBV18 combines with J gene TRBJ2-1; 9 positions match TRBD1. Trimming cost V 2 bases and J 6 bases; bases outside gene matches: 5. The CDR3 runs to 15 residues. The germline V gene has CDR1 KGHSH and CDR2 LQKENI. The CDR3: CASSPGTGKLNEQFF. In nucleotides, the CDR3 is TGTGCCAGCTCACCAGGGACAGGGAAACTCAATGAGCAGTTCTTC.

In this sample, this clone turned up once. V is TRBV15 and J is TRBJ2-7, with D possibly matching TRBD2 (7 bases). Germline-derived CDR1 and CDR2 are LNHNV and YYDKDF (reference sequence). V gave up 8 bases and J gave up 6 bases, with 17 bases separating them. The CDR3 extends over 13 amino acids. DNA of the CDR3: TGTGCCACCTCTAGGGGGGGTCCCGGCGAGCAGTACTTC. This sequence encodes CATSRGGPGEQYF.

The chain uses TRBV5-1 and TRBJ2-2; 7 nucleotides align to TRBD1. Trimming removed 4 bases from V and 2 bases from J; junction bases left unmatched: 11. The germline CDR1 and CDR2 sequences are SGHRS and YFSETQ. The CDR3 runs 17 residues. This chain's CDR3 is CASSGTPGQINTGELFF. The CDR3 DNA is TGCGCCAGCAGCGGAACACCGGGACAGATTAACACCGGGGAGCTGTTTTTT.